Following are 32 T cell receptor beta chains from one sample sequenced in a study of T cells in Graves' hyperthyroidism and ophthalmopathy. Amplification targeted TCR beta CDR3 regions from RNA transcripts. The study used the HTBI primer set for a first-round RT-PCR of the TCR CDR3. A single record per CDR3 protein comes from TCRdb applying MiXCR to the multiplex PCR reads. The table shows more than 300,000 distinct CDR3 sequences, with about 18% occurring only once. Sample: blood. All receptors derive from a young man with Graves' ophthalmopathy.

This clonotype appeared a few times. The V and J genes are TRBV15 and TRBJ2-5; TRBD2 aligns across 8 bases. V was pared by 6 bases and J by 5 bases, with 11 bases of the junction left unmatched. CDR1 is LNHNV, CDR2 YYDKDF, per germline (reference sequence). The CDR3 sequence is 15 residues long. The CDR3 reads CATSREGSGGETQYF. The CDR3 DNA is TGTGCCACCAGTCGGGAGGGATCGGGTGGGGAGACCCAGTACTTC.

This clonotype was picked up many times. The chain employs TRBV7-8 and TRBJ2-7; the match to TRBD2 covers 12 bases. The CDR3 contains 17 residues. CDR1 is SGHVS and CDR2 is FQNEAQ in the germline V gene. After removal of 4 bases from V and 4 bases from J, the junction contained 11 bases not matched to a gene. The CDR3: CASSSLASGGAIYEQYF. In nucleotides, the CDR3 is TGTGCCAGCAGCTCTCTGGCTAGCGGGGGGGCCATATACGAGCAGTACTTC.

The CDR3 DNA reads TGTGCCAGCAGTTACGTGAATGAAAAACTGTTTTTT. The encoded protein is CASSYVNEKLFF. V usage is TRBV6-2 or TRBV6-3 and J usage is TRBJ1-4; D is undetermined. The germline V gene has CDR1 MNHEY and CDR2 SVGEGT. Trimming took 2 bases from V and 5 from J, leaving 3 bases between them. The CDR3 is 12 amino acids.

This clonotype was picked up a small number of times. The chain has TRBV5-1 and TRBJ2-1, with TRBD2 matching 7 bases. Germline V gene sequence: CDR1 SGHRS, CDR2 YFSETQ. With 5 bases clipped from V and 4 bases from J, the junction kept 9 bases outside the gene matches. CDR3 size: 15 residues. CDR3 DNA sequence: TGCGCCAGCAGAAGTGGGGGGGGATTTTACAATGAGCAGTTCTTC. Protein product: CASRSGGGFYNEQFF.

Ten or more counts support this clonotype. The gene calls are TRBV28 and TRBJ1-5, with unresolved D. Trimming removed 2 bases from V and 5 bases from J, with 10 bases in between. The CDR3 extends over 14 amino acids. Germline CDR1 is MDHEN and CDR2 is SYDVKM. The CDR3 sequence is CASSLRSADQPQHF. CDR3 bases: TGTGCCAGCAGTTTAAGGTCTGCTGATCAGCCCCAGCATTTT. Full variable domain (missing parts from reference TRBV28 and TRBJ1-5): DVKVTQSSRYLVKRTGEKVFLECVQDMDHENMFWYRQDPGLGLRLIYFSYDVKMKEKGDIPEGYSVSREKKERFSLILESASTNQTSMYLCASSLRSADQPQHFGDGTRLSIL.

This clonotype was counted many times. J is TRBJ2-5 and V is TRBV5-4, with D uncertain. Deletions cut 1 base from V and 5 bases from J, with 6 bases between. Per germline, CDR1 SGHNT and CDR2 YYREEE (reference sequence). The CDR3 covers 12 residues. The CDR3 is CASSLTDETQYF. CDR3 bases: TGTGCCAGCAGCTTGACTGATGAGACCCAGTACTTC.

CDR3 amino acids: CASSPGHGGRNTEAFF. DNA for the CDR3: TGTGCCAGCAGCCCCGGGCATGGCGGGCGGAACACTGAAGCTTTCTTT. The chain links TRBV12-3 or TRBV12-4 to TRBJ1-1, with D unclear. V lost 6 bases and J lost 1, with 18 bases in between. The CDR3 has 16 residues.

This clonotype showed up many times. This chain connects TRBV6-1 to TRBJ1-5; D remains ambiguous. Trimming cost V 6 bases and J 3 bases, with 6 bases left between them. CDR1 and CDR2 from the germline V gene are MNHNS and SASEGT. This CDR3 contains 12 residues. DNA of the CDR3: TGTGCCAGCAGACACCTCAATCAGCCCCAGCATTTT. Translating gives CASRHLNQPQHF.

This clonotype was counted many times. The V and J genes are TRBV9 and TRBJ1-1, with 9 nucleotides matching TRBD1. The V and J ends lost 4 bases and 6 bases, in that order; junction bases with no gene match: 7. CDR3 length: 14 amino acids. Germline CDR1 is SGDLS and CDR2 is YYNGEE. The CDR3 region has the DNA TGTGCCAGCAGCACCTCCGGGACAGGGCCTGAAGCTTTCTTT. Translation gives CASSTSGTGPEAFF.

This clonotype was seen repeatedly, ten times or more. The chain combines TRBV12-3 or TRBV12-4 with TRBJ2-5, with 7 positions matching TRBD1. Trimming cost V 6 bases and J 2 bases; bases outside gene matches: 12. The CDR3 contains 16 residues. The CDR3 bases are TGTGCCAGCAGCCTTGACACCCCGGGACAGCAAGAGACCCAGTACTTC. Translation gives CASSLDTPGQQETQYF.

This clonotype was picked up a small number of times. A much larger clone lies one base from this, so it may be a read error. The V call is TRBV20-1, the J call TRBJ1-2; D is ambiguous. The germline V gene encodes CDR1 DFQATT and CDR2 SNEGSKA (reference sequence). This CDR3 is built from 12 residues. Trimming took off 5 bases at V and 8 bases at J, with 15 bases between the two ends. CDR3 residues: CSAQRSEEGYTF. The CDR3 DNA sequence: TGCAGTGCTCAGAGATCCGAGGAGGGCTACACCTTC.

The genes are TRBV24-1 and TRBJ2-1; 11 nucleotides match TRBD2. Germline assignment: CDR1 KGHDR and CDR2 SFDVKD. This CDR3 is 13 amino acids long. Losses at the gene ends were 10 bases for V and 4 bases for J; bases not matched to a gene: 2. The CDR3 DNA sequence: TGTGCCACTGGGACTAGCGGTTACAATGAGCAGTTCTTC. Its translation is CATGTSGYNEQFF.

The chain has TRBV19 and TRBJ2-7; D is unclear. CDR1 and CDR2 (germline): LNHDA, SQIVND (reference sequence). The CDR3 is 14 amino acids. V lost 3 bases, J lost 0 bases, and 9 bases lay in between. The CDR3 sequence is CASSIRMSSYEQYF. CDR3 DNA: TGTGCCAGTAGTATCAGAATGAGCTCCTACGAGCAGTACTTC.

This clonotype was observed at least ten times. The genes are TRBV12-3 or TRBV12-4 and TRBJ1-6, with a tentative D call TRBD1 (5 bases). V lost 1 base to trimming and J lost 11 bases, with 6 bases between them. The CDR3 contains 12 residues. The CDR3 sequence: CASSLEGAPLHF. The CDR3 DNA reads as TGTGCCAGCAGTTTAGAAGGGGCACCCCTCCACTTT.

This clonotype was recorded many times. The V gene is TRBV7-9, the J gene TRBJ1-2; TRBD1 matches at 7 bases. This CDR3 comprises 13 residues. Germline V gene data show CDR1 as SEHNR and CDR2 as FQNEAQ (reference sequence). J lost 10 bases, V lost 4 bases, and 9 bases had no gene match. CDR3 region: CASSSPLGQVYTF. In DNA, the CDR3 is TGTGCCAGCAGCTCGCCCCTCGGACAGGTCTACACCTTC.

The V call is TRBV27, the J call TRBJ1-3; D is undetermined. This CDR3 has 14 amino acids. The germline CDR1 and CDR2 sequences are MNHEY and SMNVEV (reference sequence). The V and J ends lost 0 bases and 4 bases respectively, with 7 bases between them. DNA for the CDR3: TGTGCCAGCAGTTTATCTGGGAACGGAAACACCATATATTTT. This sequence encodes CASSLSGNGNTIYF.

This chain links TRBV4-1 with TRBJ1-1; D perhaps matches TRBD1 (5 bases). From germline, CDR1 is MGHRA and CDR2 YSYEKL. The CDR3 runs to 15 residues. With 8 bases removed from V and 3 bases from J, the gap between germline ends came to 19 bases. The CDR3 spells CASPTWGRAYTEAFF. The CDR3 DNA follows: TGCGCCAGCCCCACCTGGGGCAGGGCATACACTGAAGCTTTCTTT.

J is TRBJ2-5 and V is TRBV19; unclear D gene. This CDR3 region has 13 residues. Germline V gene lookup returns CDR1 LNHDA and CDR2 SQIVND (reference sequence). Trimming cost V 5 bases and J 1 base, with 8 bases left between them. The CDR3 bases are TGTGCCAGTAGTGGACGGACCCAAGAGACCCAGTACTTC. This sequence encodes CASSGRTQETQYF.

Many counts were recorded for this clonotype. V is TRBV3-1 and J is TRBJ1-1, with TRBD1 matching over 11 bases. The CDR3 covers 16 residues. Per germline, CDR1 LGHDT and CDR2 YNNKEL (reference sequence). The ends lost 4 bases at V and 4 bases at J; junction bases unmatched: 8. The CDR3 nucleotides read TGTGCCAGCAGCCTAGGACAGGGGGCATTGGGCACTGAAGCTTTCTTT. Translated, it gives CASSLGQGALGTEAFF.

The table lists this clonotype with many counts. The CDR3 DNA sequence: TGTGCCAGCAAAGGAGGGGCCTACGAGCAGTACTTC. Translation: CASKGGAYEQYF. The gene calls are TRBV2 and TRBJ2-7; possible D gene TRBD2, 6 bases. The CDR3 loop spans 12 amino acids. CDR1 is SNHLY and CDR2 is FYNNEI in the germline V gene. Trimming took 7 bases from V and 2 from J, leaving 9 bases between them.

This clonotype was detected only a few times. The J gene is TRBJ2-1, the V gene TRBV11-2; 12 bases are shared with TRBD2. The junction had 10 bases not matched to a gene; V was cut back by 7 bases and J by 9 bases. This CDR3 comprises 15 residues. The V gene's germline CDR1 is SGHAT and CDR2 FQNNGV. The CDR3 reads CASTRTSGGRGEQFF. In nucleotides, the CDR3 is TGTGCCAGCACCCGAACTAGCGGGGGGCGGGGTGAGCAGTTCTTC.

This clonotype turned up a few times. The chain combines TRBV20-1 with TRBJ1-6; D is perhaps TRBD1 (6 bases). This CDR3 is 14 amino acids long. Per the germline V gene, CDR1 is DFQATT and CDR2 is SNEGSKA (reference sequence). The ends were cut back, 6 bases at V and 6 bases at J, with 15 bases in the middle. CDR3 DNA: TGCAGTGCAGTACAGGGAGGTGTTAATTCACCCCTCCACTTT. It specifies CSAVQGGVNSPLHF.

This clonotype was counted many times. The CDR3 is CASSLWPRGTGELFF. CDR3 DNA: TGTGCCAGCAGCTTATGGCCCAGGGGGACCGGGGAGCTGTTTTTT. The V call is TRBV7-8, the J call TRBJ2-2; 7 bases match TRBD1. This CDR3 region has 15 residues. Germline trimming cut 2 bases from V and 5 bases from J; bases unmatched to any gene: 5. In germline, CDR1 is SGHVS, CDR2 FQNEAQ.

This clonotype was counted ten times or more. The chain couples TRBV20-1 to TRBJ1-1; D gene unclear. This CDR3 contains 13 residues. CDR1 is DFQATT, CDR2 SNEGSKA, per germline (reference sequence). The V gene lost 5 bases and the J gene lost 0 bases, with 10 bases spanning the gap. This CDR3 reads CSALALMNTEAFF. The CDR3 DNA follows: TGCAGTGCTCTTGCCTTGATGAACACTGAAGCTTTCTTT.

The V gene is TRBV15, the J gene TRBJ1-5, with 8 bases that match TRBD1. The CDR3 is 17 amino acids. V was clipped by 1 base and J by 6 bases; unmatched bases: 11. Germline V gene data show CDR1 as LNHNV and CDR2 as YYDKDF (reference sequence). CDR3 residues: CATSRAATGAFGQPQHF. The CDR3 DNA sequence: TGTGCCACCAGCAGAGCGGCGACAGGGGCGTTCGGTCAGCCCCAGCATTTT.

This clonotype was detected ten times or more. CDR3 amino acids: CASSASRDRFTDTQYF. The CDR3 DNA is TGCGCCAGCAGCGCATCCCGGGACAGGTTCACAGATACGCAGTATTTT. The genes are TRBV5-1 and TRBJ2-3; 8 nucleotides align to TRBD1. The CDR3 length is 16 residues. V trimming: 4 bases; J trimming: 2 bases; junction bases outside the gene matches: 9. Germline V gene sequence: CDR1 SGHRS, CDR2 YFSETQ.

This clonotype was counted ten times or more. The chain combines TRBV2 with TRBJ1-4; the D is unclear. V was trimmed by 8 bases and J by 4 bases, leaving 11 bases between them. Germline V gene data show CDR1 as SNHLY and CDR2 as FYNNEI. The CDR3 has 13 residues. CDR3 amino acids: CASGRLDNEKLFF. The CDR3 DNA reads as TGTGCCAGCGGGAGACTCGATAATGAAAAACTGTTTTTT. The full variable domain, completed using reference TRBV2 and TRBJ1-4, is EPEVTQTPSHQVTQMGQEVILRCVPISNHLYFYWYRQILGQKVEFLVSFYNNEISEKSEIFDDQFSVERPDGSNFTLKIRSTKLEDSAMYFCASGRLDNEKLFFGSGTQLSVL.

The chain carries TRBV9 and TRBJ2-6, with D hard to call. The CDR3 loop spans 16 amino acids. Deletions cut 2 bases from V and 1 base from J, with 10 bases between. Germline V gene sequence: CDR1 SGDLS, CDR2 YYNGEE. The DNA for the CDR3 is TGTGCCAGCAGCGTCGCCTACACTTCTGGGGCCAACGTCCTGACTTTC. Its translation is CASSVAYTSGANVLTF.

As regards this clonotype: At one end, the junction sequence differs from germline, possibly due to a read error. The CDR3 sequence: CASSLAGPPNF. The CDR3 DNA follows: TGTGCCAGCAGTTTAGCGGGACCGCCAAACTTC. The rearrangement links TRBV12-3 or TRBV12-4 to TRBJ2-5; D possibly matches TRBD1 or TRBD2 (5 bases each). The CDR3 runs to 11 residues.

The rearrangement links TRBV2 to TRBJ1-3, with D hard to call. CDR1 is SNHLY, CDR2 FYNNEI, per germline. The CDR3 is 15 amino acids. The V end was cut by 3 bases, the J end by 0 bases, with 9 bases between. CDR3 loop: CASSDTLASGNTIYF. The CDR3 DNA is TGTGCCAGCAGTGACACGCTGGCCTCTGGAAACACCATATATTTT.

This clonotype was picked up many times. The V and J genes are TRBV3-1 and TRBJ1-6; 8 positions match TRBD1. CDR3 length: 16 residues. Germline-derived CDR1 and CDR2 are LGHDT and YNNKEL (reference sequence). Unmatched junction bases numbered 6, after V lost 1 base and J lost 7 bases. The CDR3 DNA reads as TGTGCCAGCAGCCAAGGCCCAGGGGGCCTGAATTCACCCCTCCACTTT. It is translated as CASSQGPGGLNSPLHF.

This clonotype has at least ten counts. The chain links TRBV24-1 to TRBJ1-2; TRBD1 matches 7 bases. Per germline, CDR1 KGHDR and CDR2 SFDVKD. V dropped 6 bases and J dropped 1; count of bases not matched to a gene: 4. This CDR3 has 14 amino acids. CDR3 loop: CATSPGTDNYGYTF. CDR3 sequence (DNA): TGTGCCACCAGTCCCGGGACAGATAACTATGGCTACACCTTC.